Below, 8 T cell receptor beta chains from the same sample are listed, as sequenced in a study of spatial heterogeneity in lung cancer. TCRdb called the 5' RACE reads again in MiXCR, with one record for every CDR3 protein. In the table there are around 2,700 distinct CDR3 sequences, about 8.5% of which are singletons. Sample time point: sample taken at primary tumor resection. Whole RNA, isolated from tumor, nontumor lung or frozen PBMC, was sequenced without prior sorting. The specimen was normal lung tissue next to the tumor, collected at surgery. Receptor source: a male donor with early-stage non-small cell lung cancer.

Within the sample, this clonotype is medium-sized. This beta chain is an off-target read within a library intended for alpha chains, so its frequency means little. The chain links TRBV12-5 to TRBJ1-5; no clear D. Germline CDR1 LGHNT, CDR2 FRNRAP. V was trimmed by 7 bases and J by 2 bases, leaving 12 bases between them. This CDR3 is 14 amino acids long. The CDR3 protein is CASEKGSGNQPQHF. CDR3 in DNA: TGTGCTAGTGAAAAGGGATCGGGCAATCAGCCCCAGCATTTT.

The table lists this clonotype with many counts. This beta chain is off target for a library built for alpha chains, so its abundance means little. This chain links TRBV11-3 with TRBJ2-1; D might be TRBD2 (5 bases). CDR3 length: 15 residues. Trimming shortened V by 5 bases and J by 10 bases, and 21 bases separated the two germline ends. Germline V gene lookup returns CDR1 SGHNT and CDR2 YENEEA. CDR3 sequence (DNA): TGTGCCAGCAGCCTGCTAGGAGGAAATTTAGGGGAGCAGTTCTTC. Protein product: CASSLLGGNLGEQFF. The variable domain in full, completed from reference TRBV11-3 and TRBJ2-1, reads EAGVVQSPRYKIIEKKQPVAFWCNPISGHNTLYWYLQNLGQGPELLIRYENEEAVDDSQLPKDRFSAERLKGVDSTLKIQPAELGDSAVYLCASSLLGGNLGEQFFGPGTRLTVL.

In this sample, this clonotype is medium-sized (0.01 to 0.1%). In a library made to pick up alpha chains, this beta chain is a stray read with a size that means little. The V and J genes are TRBV12-3 or TRBV12-4 and TRBJ2-5; D is uncertain. The CDR3 runs to 13 residues. Trimming stripped 6 bases from V and 1 base from J, with 9 bases between. This CDR3 reads CASSPDLQETQYF. CDR3 sequence (DNA): TGTGCCAGCAGCCCCGACCTCCAAGAGACCCAGTACTTC.

This clonotype was found many times. The size of this beta chain means little, since it is a stray read in a library made for alpha chains. V gene TRBV11-2 combines with J gene TRBJ2-3; 9 bases line up with TRBD2. CDR1 is SGHAT, CDR2 FQNNGV, per germline. The J segment lost 5 bases and the V segment lost 5 bases, leaving 8 bases of the junction unmatched. CDR3 length equals 15 residues. CDR3 coding DNA: TGTGCCAGCAGCCGAGCGGGAGGCCGGGAAGATACGCAGTATTTT. This gives the protein CASSRAGGREDTQYF.

There are many counts of this clonotype. With the library built for alpha chains, this beta chain is off target and its frequency is not meaningful. The CDR3 sequence: CASSPGAGEAKKTQYF. In nucleotides, the CDR3 is TGTGCCAGCAGTCCCGGGGCAGGGGAGGCGAAAAAGACCCAGTACTTC. The rearrangement uses TRBV27 and TRBJ2-5; D may correspond to TRBD1 or TRBD2 (6 bases each). Per the germline V gene, CDR1 is MNHEY and CDR2 is SMNVEV (reference sequence). This CDR3 spans 16 amino acids. Trimming pared 5 bases from V and 6 bases from J, leaving 22 bases between.

The table lists this clonotype with many counts. Because the library targeted alpha chains, this beta chain is an off-target read whose size means little. The CDR3 DNA sequence: TGCAGTGCGCTTAGTCGTCTTACCTCCTACAATGAGCAGTTCTTC. Its protein product is CSALSRLTSYNEQFF. The V gene is TRBV20-1, the J gene TRBJ2-1; unclear D gene. V was pared by 6 bases and J by 0 bases, with 15 bases between. Per germline, CDR1 DFQATT and CDR2 SNEGSKA (reference sequence). The CDR3 totals 15 residues.

This clonotype was seen repeatedly, ten times or more. This beta chain represents an off-target read in a library built for alpha chains; its size is of limited meaning. The chain combines TRBV5-1 with TRBJ1-6; 7 bases map to TRBD1. Germline V lookup: CDR1 SGHRS, CDR2 YFSETQ. This CDR3 spans 15 amino acids. Trimming took 0 bases from V and 14 from J; bases not matched to a gene: 11. The CDR3 spells CASSLGQGTPGSLHF. For the CDR3, the DNA is TGCGCCAGCAGCTTGGGACAGGGAACTCCTGGGTCCCTCCACTTT.

By share, this clonotype counts as large (0.1 to 1%). Little can be read into the size of this beta chain, an off-target read in a library designed for alpha chains. The chain is built from TRBV6-5 and TRBJ1-4, with TRBD1 matching 7 bases. Germline CDR1 MNHEY, CDR2 SVGAGI. Trimming took 6 bases from V and 6 from J; bases not matched to a gene: 7. The CDR3 covers 14 residues. The chain's CDR3 is CASRPSGTDEKLFF. CDR3 DNA: TGTGCCAGCAGACCTTCCGGGACAGATGAAAAACTGTTTTTT.